The 30 T cell receptor beta chains given below trace back to one sample, sequenced in a study of blood T cell repertoires in COVID-19. Assay: immunoSEQ multiplex PCR; the TCRdb copy retains only in-frame clones and omits some. The profile shows about 87,000 clones, approximately 83% of them singletons. Sequenced: peripheral blood. The receptors were gathered from a woman in her seventies with acute or convalescent COVID-19.

The rearrangement uses TRBV4-2 and TRBJ2-2; 13 bases are shared with TRBD2. V was clipped by 0 bases and J by 1 base; unmatched bases: 5. This CDR3 comprises 19 residues. CDR1 is LGHNA and CDR2 is YNFKEQ in the germline V gene. The CDR3 nucleotides are TGTGCCAGCAGCCAAGACTTGACTAGCGGGGGGAAGAACACCGGGGAGCTGTTTTTT. Its translation is CASSQDLTSGGKNTGELFF.

This clone was observed a single time. The CDR3 reads CASSQGLTNEKLFF. The CDR3 nucleotides are TGTGCCAGCAGTCAGGGTTTGACTAATGAAAAACTGTTTTTT. V and J are TRBV25-1 and TRBJ1-4; possible D gene TRBD1, 5 bases. The ends were cut back, 5 bases at V and 2 bases at J, with 9 bases in the middle. There are 14 residues in the CDR3. Germline V lookup: CDR1 MGHDK, CDR2 SYGVNS.

DNA of the CDR3: TGTGCCACCGGGACTGCAAATGAAAAACTGTTTTTT. Its protein is CATGTANEKLFF. The chain is built from TRBV10-3 and TRBJ1-4; possible D gene TRBD1, 5 bases. Deletions cut 10 bases from V and 5 bases from J, with 11 bases between. The CDR3 sequence is 12 residues long. From germline, CDR1 is ENHRY and CDR2 SYGVKD.

The rearrangement links TRBV7-2 to TRBJ2-7, with 9 nucleotides matching TRBD1. The CDR3 is made up of 13 amino acids. Germline V CDR1 and CDR2: SGHTA, FQGNSA. CDR3: CAVRGQGLYEQYF. The CDR3 nucleotides are TGTGCAGTCAGAGGACAGGGGCTCTACGAGCAGTACTTC.

V gene TRBV7-3 combines with J gene TRBJ2-1; tentatively, D is TRBD2 (6 bases). This CDR3 is 16 amino acids long. Between the trimmed V and J ends, which lost 6 bases and 0 bases, there was a span of 15 bases. The germline V gene has CDR1 SGHTA and CDR2 FQGTGA. CDR3 protein: CASRPTRGSSYNEQFF. CDR3 coding DNA: TGTGCCAGCAGGCCCACTCGGGGGAGCTCCTACAATGAGCAGTTCTTC.

This clone was counted between two and nine times. The rearrangement uses TRBV18 and TRBJ1-5, with TRBD1 as a possible D gene (6 bases). CDR1 and CDR2 from the germline V gene are KGHSH and LQKENI. The CDR3 spans 16 residues. Trimming cost V 0 bases and J 6 bases, with 15 bases left between them. This chain's CDR3 is CASSPPIGVGAQPQHF. CDR3 nucleotide sequence: TGTGCCAGCTCACCACCGATCGGGGTGGGGGCTCAGCCCCAGCATTTT.

The rearrangement links TRBV9 to TRBJ1-2; 8 bases map to TRBD1. V lost 4 bases and J lost 3; bases outside the gene matches: 8. The CDR3 runs 15 residues. Germline assignment: CDR1 SGDLS and CDR2 YYNGEE. The CDR3 here is CASSLTGGSDYGYTF. The CDR3 DNA reads TGTGCCAGCAGCTTAACAGGGGGAAGTGACTATGGCTACACCTTC.

With respect to this clone: Other DNA sequences in this sample translate to the same CDR3. V usage is TRBV18 and J usage is TRBJ1-1; weak D call: TRBD1 (5 bases). Trimming removed 2 bases at V and 1 base at J, with 8 bases between. The CDR3 is made up of 14 amino acids. CDR1 KGHSH and CDR2 LQKENI come from the germline V gene. CDR3 residues: CASSPGQGNTEAFF. The CDR3 region has the DNA TGTGCCAGCTCACCAGGGCAGGGGAACACTGAAGCTTTCTTT.

The chain couples TRBV9 to TRBJ1-1; D is undetermined. The V gene lost 4 bases and the J gene lost 3 bases, with 13 bases spanning the gap. The CDR3 length is 14 residues. Germline-derived CDR1 and CDR2 are SGDLS and YYNGEE. CDR3 sequence: CASSFTLRDTEAFF. Here the CDR3 DNA reads TGTGCCAGCAGCTTCACTTTGAGGGACACTGAAGCTTTCTTT. Variable domain in full (rest from reference TRBV9 and TRBJ1-1): DSGVTQTPKHLITATGQRVTLRCSPRSGDLSVYWYQQSLDQGLQFLIQYYNGEERAKGNILERFSAQQFPDLHSELNLSSLELGDSALYFCASSFTLRDTEAFFGQGTRLTVV.

This clone turned up a few times. V gene TRBV6-1 combines with J gene TRBJ1-2; D ambiguous. CDR1 is MNHNS, CDR2 SASEGT, per germline. V was cut by 3 bases and J by 4 bases, with 12 bases left in between. This CDR3 is 14 amino acids long. This CDR3 is CASSEGYGLYGYTF. The CDR3 DNA reads TGTGCCAGCAGTGAGGGCTATGGCCTCTATGGCTACACCTTC.

This clone has more than one count but fewer than ten. V is TRBV5-4 and J is TRBJ1-2, with 10 bases fitting TRBD1. Looked up from germline, CDR1 is SGHNT and CDR2 is YYREEE (reference sequence). V lost 5 bases, J lost 8 bases, and 6 bases stayed unmatched. This CDR3 region has 13 residues. DNA of the CDR3: TGTGCCAGCAGTCTGGACAGGGGGGAGGGCTACACCTTC. This gives the protein CASSLDRGEGYTF. The entire variable domain, with the rest obtained from reference TRBV5-4 and TRBJ1-2, is as follows: ETGVTQSPTHLIKTRGQQVTLRCSSQSGHNTVSWYQQALGQGPQFIFQYYREEENGRGNFPPRFSGLQFPNYSSELNVNALELDDSALYLCASSLDRGEGYTFGSGTRLTVV.

Notes on this clone: The same CDR3 is also encoded by other DNA sequences in this sample. V is TRBV18 and J is TRBJ1-1, with TRBD1 matching over 8 bases. CDR3 length: 14 amino acids. Unmatched junction bases numbered 4, after V lost 3 bases and J lost 4 bases. Germline lookup yields CDR1 KGHSH and CDR2 LQKENI. DNA of the CDR3: TGTGCCAGCTCACCCGGGACAGGCTCCACTGAAGCTTTCTTT. This translates into CASSPGTGSTEAFF.

The V call is TRBV5-8, the J call TRBJ1-5, with a weak D call TRBD1 (6 bases). Trimming cost V 1 base and J 0 bases, with 8 bases left between them. This CDR3 comprises 15 residues. Germline V gene data show CDR1 as SGHTS and CDR2 as YDEGEE. The CDR3 protein is CASSLWGLSNQPQHF. The CDR3, as DNA: TGTGCCAGCAGCTTGTGGGGGCTTAGCAATCAGCCCCAGCATTTT. The full variable domain, in which reference TRBV5-8 and TRBJ1-5 provide the parts outside the CDR3, is EAGVTQSPTHLIKTRGQQATLRCSPISGHTSVYWYQQALGLGLQFLLWYDEGEERNRGNFPPRFSGRQFPNYSSELNVNALELEDSALYLCASSLWGLSNQPQHFGDGTRLSIL.

J is TRBJ2-1 and V is TRBV5-1; D is undetermined. The CDR3 has 16 amino acids. Looked up from germline, CDR1 is SGHRS and CDR2 is YFSETQ. V lost 4 bases and J lost 0, with 14 bases in between. The CDR3 coding sequence is TGCGCCAGCAGCATCCCCGGTCACAGCTCCTACAATGAGCAGTTCTTC. Translating gives CASSIPGHSSYNEQFF.

The genes are TRBV27 and TRBJ1-2; tentatively, D is TRBD1 (6 bases). Germline loops: CDR1 MNHEY, CDR2 SMNVEV (reference sequence). The CDR3 length is 14 residues. V was shortened by 3 bases and J by 7 bases, with 15 bases between the two germline ends. CDR3 sequence (DNA): TGTGCCAGCAGTTTCATAAGGGGGAAGGGTGGCTACACCTTC. Protein sequence: CASSFIRGKGGYTF.

The rearrangement joins TRBV7-8 to TRBJ2-1; a weak D match, TRBD2 (5 bases). The CDR3 consists of 16 residues. The V gene's germline CDR1 is SGHVS and CDR2 FQNEAQ. Between the trimmed V and J ends, which lost 5 bases and 0 bases, there was a span of 14 bases. The CDR3, as DNA: TGTGCCAGCAGCGCGAGGACTCGAAGCTCCTACAATGAGCAGTTCTTC. Its translation is CASSARTRSSYNEQFF.

V gene TRBV28 combines with J gene TRBJ1-5, with no clear D. This CDR3 has 14 amino acids. V gave up 4 bases and J gave up 7 bases, with 14 bases separating them. CDR1 is MDHEN and CDR2 is SYDVKM in the germline V gene. The CDR3 DNA reads TGTGCCAGCAGTTCTCCGGGAGGAGGGCAGCCCCAGCATTTT. Protein sequence: CASSSPGGGQPQHF.

The V call is TRBV5-1, the J call TRBJ1-1; perhaps TRBD1 as D (5 bases). V shed 4 bases and J shed 0 bases, with 10 bases lying between them. The germline V gene encodes CDR1 SGHRS and CDR2 YFSETQ. There are 14 residues in the CDR3. The DNA of the CDR3 is TGCGCCAGCAGCCCCCCGGGGGTGAACACTGAAGCTTTCTTT. The encoded protein is CASSPPGVNTEAFF.

This clone was seen a few times. The rearrangement links TRBV12-3 or TRBV12-4 to TRBJ1-2; maybe TRBD1 (6 bases). Between the trimmed V and J ends, which lost 6 bases and 4 bases, there was a span of 9 bases. This CDR3 comprises 12 residues. The CDR3 nucleotides read TGTGCCAGCAGCCCGGACAGCTATGGCTACACCTTC. Its protein product is CASSPDSYGYTF.

This clone came up once. The genes are TRBV30 and TRBJ1-5; no clear D. In germline, CDR1 is GTSNPN, CDR2 SVGIG (reference sequence). Trimming removed 0 bases from V and 5 bases from J, with 5 bases in between. The CDR3 contains 12 residues. The CDR3 reads CAWSVQYQPQHF. The CDR3 region has the DNA TGTGCCTGGAGTGTACAGTATCAGCCCCAGCATTTT. The variable domain in full, completed from reference TRBV30 and TRBJ1-5, reads SQTIHQWPATLVQPVGSPLSLECTVEGTSNPNLYWYRQAAGRGLQLLFYSVGIGQISSEVPQNLSASRPQDRQFILSSKKLLLSDSGFYLCAWSVQYQPQHFGDGTRLSIL.

This sequence joins TRBV10-1 and TRBJ1-6; possibly TRBD1 for D (5 bases). The germline gives CDR1 WNHNN, CDR2 SYGVQD (reference sequence). The CDR3 extends over 16 amino acids. V was trimmed by 6 bases and J by 0 bases, leaving 12 bases between them. In DNA form, the CDR3 reads TGCGCCAGCAGAGTTGGGGGGGGCTCCTATAATTCACCCCTCCACTTT. Encoded protein: CASRVGGGSYNSPLHF.

The chain has TRBV28 and TRBJ1-6; D not resolved. The CDR3 runs to 12 residues. V lost 2 bases and J lost 7, with 3 bases in between. CDR1 is MDHEN and CDR2 is SYDVKM in the germline V gene. The CDR3, as DNA: TGTGCCAGCAGTTTAGTAAATTCACCCCTCCACTTT. It yields the protein CASSLVNSPLHF.

The J gene is TRBJ2-7, the V gene TRBV29-1; D might be TRBD2 (7 bases). Germline loops: CDR1 SQVTM, CDR2 ANQGSEA. This CDR3 has 16 amino acids. Deletions cut 0 bases from V and 3 bases from J, with 18 bases between. The CDR3 coding sequence is TGCAGCGTTGAAGATCCCCGGGGGGTAGGGGGCTACGAGCAGTACTTC. It specifies CSVEDPRGVGGYEQYF.

This clone was observed a single time. The DNA of the CDR3 is TGCAGCGTCGGCCCCCGGGAGGTCTACGAGCAGTACTTC. The encoded protein is CSVGPREVYEQYF. J is TRBJ2-7 and V is TRBV29-1; 7 nucleotides match TRBD2. Germline lookup yields CDR1 SQVTM and CDR2 ANQGSEA. This CDR3 contains 13 residues. Losses at the gene ends were 6 bases for V and 3 bases for J; bases not matched to a gene: 8.

This clone has a single count. The J gene is TRBJ1-3, the V gene TRBV12-3 or TRBV12-4, with unresolved D. V was pared by 4 bases and J by 1 base, with 5 bases between. This CDR3 has 13 residues. The CDR3 here is CASSSVSGNTIYF. CDR3 DNA: TGTGCCAGCAGTTCTGTATCTGGAAACACCATATATTTT.

The chain uses TRBV5-1 and TRBJ1-4; TRBD1 matches at 8 bases. The CDR3 spans 15 residues. Germline V gene lookup returns CDR1 SGHRS and CDR2 YFSETQ. Unmatched junction bases numbered 11, after V lost 4 bases and J lost 9 bases. The DNA of the CDR3 is TGCGCCAGCAGCCCGTATCCGGGACAGGCCAAAAAACTGTTTTTT. Amino acid sequence: CASSPYPGQAKKLFF.

V usage is TRBV5-1 and J usage is TRBJ2-2; D is uncertain. CDR1 SGHRS and CDR2 YFSETQ come from the germline V gene. V lost 0 bases and J lost 4, with 7 bases in between. The CDR3 has 14 amino acids. Here the CDR3 DNA reads TGCGCCAGCAGCTTGGACAGCCTCACCGGGGAGCTGTTTTTT. Protein sequence: CASSLDSLTGELFF.

The chain couples TRBV2 to TRBJ1-2; D remains ambiguous. V was shortened by 6 bases and J by 0 bases, with 14 bases between the two germline ends. CDR3 length equals 15 residues. Germline V lookup: CDR1 SNHLY, CDR2 FYNNEI. As DNA, the CDR3 is TGTGCCAGCAGGGCAGATGAAGTCACTAACTATGGCTACACCTTC. Translated: CASRADEVTNYGYTF.

The chain joins TRBV5-6 to TRBJ1-5; D remains unclear. Germline V gene lookup returns CDR1 SGHDT and CDR2 YYEEEE. CDR3 size: 14 residues. V was trimmed by 4 bases and J by 2 bases, leaving 10 bases between them. The DNA for the CDR3 is TGTGCCAGCAGCGGTCTCCGGGGCAATCAGCCCCAGCATTTT. Encoded protein: CASSGLRGNQPQHF.

This chain links TRBV30 with TRBJ1-3; the match to TRBD1 covers 7 bases. Germline loops: CDR1 GTSNPN, CDR2 SVGIG (reference sequence). J was trimmed by 4 bases and V by 4 bases; bases with no gene match: 4. The CDR3 runs to 13 residues. This CDR3 reads CAWTTGAGNTIYF. Written as DNA, the CDR3 is TGTGCCTGGACCACAGGGGCCGGAAACACCATATATTTT. Using reference TRBV30 and TRBJ1-3 for the parts outside the CDR3, the full variable domain is SQTIHQWPATLVQPVGSPLSLECTVEGTSNPNLYWYRQAAGRGLQLLFYSVGIGQISSEVPQNLSASRPQDRQFILSSKKLLLSDSGFYLCAWTTGAGNTIYFGEGSWLTVV.